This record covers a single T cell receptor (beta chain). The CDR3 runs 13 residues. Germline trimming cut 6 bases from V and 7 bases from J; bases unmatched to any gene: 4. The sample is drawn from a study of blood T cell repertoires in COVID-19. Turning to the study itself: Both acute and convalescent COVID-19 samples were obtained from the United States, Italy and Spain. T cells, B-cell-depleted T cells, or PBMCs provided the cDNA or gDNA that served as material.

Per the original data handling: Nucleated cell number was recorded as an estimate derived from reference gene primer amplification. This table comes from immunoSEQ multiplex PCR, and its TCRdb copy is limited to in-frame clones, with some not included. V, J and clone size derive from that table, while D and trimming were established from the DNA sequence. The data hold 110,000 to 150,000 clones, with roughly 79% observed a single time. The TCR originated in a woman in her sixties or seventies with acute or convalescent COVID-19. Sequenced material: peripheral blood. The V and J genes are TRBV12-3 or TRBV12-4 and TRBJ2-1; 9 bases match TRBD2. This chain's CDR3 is CASSRLAENEQFF. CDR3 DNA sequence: TGTGCCAGCAGCCGACTAGCGGAGAATGAGCAGTTCTTC.